This TCR beta chain was recorded in a study of OX40 agonist ivuxolimab in advanced cancers. The assay was immunoSEQ multiplex PCR, and TCRdb's table has in-frame clones only and misses some. Here the sample spans approximately 60,000 clones, around 77% being singletons. The CDR3 length is 15 residues. With V trimmed by 7 bases and J by 4 bases, 6 bases remained unmatched. CDR1 and CDR2 from the germline V gene are MNHEY and SMNVEV (reference sequence). This clonotype originated in an adult with an advanced solid tumor such as melanoma, head and neck, liver or kidney cancer. The V gene is TRBV27, the J gene TRBJ2-1; 11 nucleotides agree with TRBD2. The starting material was CD4+ or CD8+ T cells sorted from blood, obtained in a trial of the OX40 agonist ivuxolimab. The CDR3 sequence is CASTFLAGGYNEQFF. In DNA, the CDR3 is TGTGCCAGCACCTTCTTAGCGGGGGGGTACAATGAGCAGTTCTTC.